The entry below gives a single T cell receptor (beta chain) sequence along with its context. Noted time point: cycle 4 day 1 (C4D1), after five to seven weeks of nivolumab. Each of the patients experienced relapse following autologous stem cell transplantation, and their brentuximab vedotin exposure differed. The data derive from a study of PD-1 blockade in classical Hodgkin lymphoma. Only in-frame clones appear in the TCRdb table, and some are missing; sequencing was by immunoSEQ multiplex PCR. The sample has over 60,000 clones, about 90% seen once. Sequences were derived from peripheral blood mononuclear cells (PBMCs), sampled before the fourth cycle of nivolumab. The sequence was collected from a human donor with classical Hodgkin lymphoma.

The CDR3 spells CAGLTGPGNGYTF. The CDR3 DNA is TGTGCCGGCTTGACAGGCCCTGGGAATGGCTACACCTTC. The V gene is TRBV2, the J gene TRBJ1-2; TRBD1 might be the D (6 bases). Germline V gene sequence: CDR1 SNHLY, CDR2 FYNNEI. Trimming took off 11 bases at V and 6 bases at J, with 19 bases between the two ends. The CDR3 covers 13 residues.